A single sample is the source of the 19 T cell receptor beta chains below, sequenced in a study of CD8+ T cells in alopecia areata. The sequencing template was cDNA reverse transcribed from extracted RNA. Repertoires were generated with immunoSEQ multiplex PCR, while TCRdb's copy carries only in-frame clones and drops some. The table has about 140,000 clones, roughly nine tenths seen once. Sample treatment: oral pan-JAK inhibitor, 5-10 mg twice daily. The sample consisted of CD8+ T cells sorted from blood, taken at week 4, from a patient treated with tofacitinib. The receptors derive from a human donor with alopecia areata.

The chain combines TRBV5-6 with TRBJ2-7, with D unresolved. Germline V CDR1 and CDR2: SGHDT, YYEEEE. V lost 0 bases, J lost 7 bases, and 8 bases lay in between. CDR3 length: 12 amino acids. The CDR3 region is CASSLGLGEQYF. The CDR3 DNA follows: TGTGCCAGCAGCTTGGGACTTGGGGAGCAGTACTTC.

The chain couples TRBV30 to TRBJ1-3; unclear D gene. Germline V CDR1 and CDR2: GTSNPN, SVGIG (reference sequence). This CDR3 spans 15 amino acids. Trimming took off 0 bases at V and 0 bases at J, with 9 bases between the two ends. DNA of the CDR3: TGTGCCTGGAGTGTACCCGGGTTCTCTGGAAACACCATATATTTT. This translates into CAWSVPGFSGNTIYF.

The chain combines TRBV15 with TRBJ2-1; 9 nucleotides agree with TRBD2. Germline CDR1 is LNHNV and CDR2 is YYDKDF (reference sequence). The CDR3 loop spans 17 amino acids. After removal of 0 bases from V and 5 bases from J, the junction contained 8 bases not matched to a gene. CDR3: CATSRDRSGGNNNEQFF. DNA for the CDR3: TGTGCCACCAGCAGAGATAGAAGCGGGGGGAATAACAATGAGCAGTTCTTC.

The chain is built from TRBV29-1 and TRBJ1-2, with a tentative D call TRBD1 (6 bases). The CDR3 runs 13 residues. CDR1 and CDR2 (germline): SQVTM, ANQGSEA. The ends were cut back, 3 bases at V and 3 bases at J, with 11 bases in the middle. CDR3 loop: CSVERTDDYGYTF. Written as DNA, the CDR3 is TGCAGCGTTGAGAGGACAGATGACTATGGCTACACCTTC.

This rearrangement joins TRBV6-1 to TRBJ1-2; 7 bases align to TRBD1. There are 14 residues in the CDR3. After removal of 7 bases from V and 3 bases from J, the junction contained 8 bases not matched to a gene. CDR1 MNHNS and CDR2 SASEGT come from the germline V gene. The CDR3 region has the DNA TGTGCCAGCAAAGAAGGGACAGTCTACTATGGCTACACCTTC. It encodes CASKEGTVYYGYTF.

This chain joins TRBV7-9 and TRBJ1-4, with 8 positions matching TRBD1. The CDR3 runs to 17 residues. Germline V gene sequence: CDR1 SEHNR, CDR2 FQNEAQ (reference sequence). V was pared by 5 bases and J by 0 bases, with 8 bases of the junction left unmatched. The CDR3, as DNA: TGTGCCAGCAGCATAAATCCGGACAGGGCAACTAATGAAAAACTGTTTTTT. It translates to CASSINPDRATNEKLFF.

V and J are TRBV5-6 and TRBJ1-1; the match to TRBD1 covers 11 bases. V was clipped by 7 bases and J by 5 bases; unmatched bases: 13. Per the germline V gene, CDR1 is SGHDT and CDR2 is YYEEEE. CDR3 length: 16 amino acids. For the CDR3, the DNA is TGTGCCAGCGGATTTTTACCGGGACAGGGGGAAACTGAAGCTTTCTTT. Its translation: CASGFLPGQGETEAFF.

The gene calls are TRBV5-1 and TRBJ2-7; no definite D call. V lost 1 base to trimming and J lost 1 base, with 6 bases between them. The CDR3 extends over 13 amino acids. The germline V gene encodes CDR1 SGHRS and CDR2 YFSETQ. The CDR3 bases are TGCGCCAGCAGCTTGTCCGCTTCCTACGAGCAGTACTTC. Translated: CASSLSASYEQYF.

J is TRBJ2-3 and V is TRBV5-1, with 8 positions matching TRBD1. Germline CDR1 is SGHRS and CDR2 is YFSETQ. The V gene end was trimmed by 4 bases and the J gene end by 2 bases; junction bases not matched to a gene: 6. There are 15 residues in the CDR3. CDR3 amino acids: CASSPGTGATDTQYF. DNA of the CDR3: TGCGCCAGCAGCCCCGGGACAGGCGCCACAGATACGCAGTATTTT.

The gene calls are TRBV27 and TRBJ2-1; D ambiguous. Trimming took 3 bases from V and 10 from J, leaving 7 bases between them. The CDR3 spans 11 residues. The germline CDR1 and CDR2 sequences are MNHEY and SMNVEV (reference sequence). In nucleotides, the CDR3 is TGTGCCAGCAGTTTTTTGACAGAGCAGTTCTTC. Amino acid sequence: CASSFLTEQFF.

This chain joins TRBV10-2 and TRBJ2-1; no clear D. The germline gives CDR1 WSHSY, CDR2 SAAADI. Trimming pared 9 bases from V and 1 base from J, leaving 16 bases between. This CDR3 is 15 amino acids long. In nucleotides, the CDR3 is TGCGCCAGTTCCGACTGGTCGGGTTCCTACAATGAGCAGTTCTTC. It encodes CASSDWSGSYNEQFF.

The chain combines TRBV5-1 with TRBJ2-7; D not certain. The length of the CDR3 is 12 residues. Trimming left V 3 bases short and J 4 bases short, with 8 bases between. Per the germline V gene, CDR1 is SGHRS and CDR2 is YFSETQ. CDR3 region: CASSSTDYEQYF. DNA for the CDR3: TGCGCCAGCAGCTCGACCGATTACGAGCAGTACTTC.

The chain recombines TRBV2 with TRBJ2-2, with D maybe TRBD1 (5 bases). Trimming took off 2 bases at V and 7 bases at J, with 8 bases between the two ends. The CDR3 consists of 13 residues. Germline values: CDR1 SNHLY, CDR2 FYNNEI. The DNA for the CDR3 is TGTGCCAGCAGTGAATGGGGCGGCGGGGAGCTGTTTTTT. It specifies CASSEWGGGELFF.

V gene TRBV7-9 combines with J gene TRBJ2-7; no clear D gene. Deletions cut 5 bases from V and 1 base from J, with 6 bases between. This CDR3 contains 12 residues. CDR1 SEHNR and CDR2 FQNEAQ come from the germline V gene (reference sequence). The CDR3 nucleotides are TGTGCCAGCAGCGCCGGATCCTACGAGCAGTACTTC. Translation gives CASSAGSYEQYF.

This chain joins TRBV23-1 and TRBJ2-1, with D possibly being TRBD1 or TRBD2 (5 bases each). TRBV23-1 is annotated as an ORF whose role is uncertain. V lost 8 bases to trimming and J lost 5 bases, with 16 bases between them. The CDR3 spans 14 residues. In DNA, the CDR3 is TGCGCCAGCTTCTCAGGGAAGGAGGACAATGAGCAGTTCTTC. Protein: CASFSGKEDNEQFF.

V is TRBV29-1 and J is TRBJ2-3; either TRBD1 or TRBD2 may supply D (7 bases each). The CDR3 totals 15 residues. Between the trimmed V and J ends, which lost 6 bases and 2 bases, there was a span of 18 bases. Germline loops: CDR1 SQVTM, CDR2 ANQGSEA. The CDR3 coding sequence is TGCAGCGTGGACCAGGGGGGGGACGCCACAGATACGCAGTATTTT. Its translation is CSVDQGGDATDTQYF.

This chain uses TRBV29-1 with TRBJ2-2, with D hard to call. V was shortened by 7 bases and J by 5 bases, with 17 bases between the two germline ends. The CDR3 contains 14 residues. Per the germline V gene, CDR1 is SQVTM and CDR2 is ANQGSEA. The DNA of the CDR3 is TGCAGCGCTCTTCCCCCCGACGGGACCGGGGAGCTGTTTTTT. Amino acids: CSALPPDGTGELFF.

This chain connects TRBV7-9 to TRBJ2-7; possible D gene TRBD1, 6 bases. Trimming stripped 5 bases from V and 2 bases from J, with 19 bases between. Germline V gene lookup returns CDR1 SEHNR and CDR2 FQNEAQ (reference sequence). The CDR3 extends over 16 amino acids. The CDR3 DNA reads as TGTGCCAGCAGCCCATCGACCGGGACATCGACCTACGAGCAGTACTTC. Translated, it gives CASSPSTGTSTYEQYF.

The chain recombines TRBV27 with TRBJ2-7; the D call may be TRBD1 or TRBD2 (5 bases each). V was shortened by 8 bases and J by 5 bases, with 13 bases between the two germline ends. CDR1 is MNHEY, CDR2 SMNVEV, per germline (reference sequence). The CDR3 is 12 residues long. This CDR3 reads CASSGTYHEQYF. CDR3 nucleotide sequence: TGTGCCAGCTCAGGGACCTACCACGAGCAGTACTTC.